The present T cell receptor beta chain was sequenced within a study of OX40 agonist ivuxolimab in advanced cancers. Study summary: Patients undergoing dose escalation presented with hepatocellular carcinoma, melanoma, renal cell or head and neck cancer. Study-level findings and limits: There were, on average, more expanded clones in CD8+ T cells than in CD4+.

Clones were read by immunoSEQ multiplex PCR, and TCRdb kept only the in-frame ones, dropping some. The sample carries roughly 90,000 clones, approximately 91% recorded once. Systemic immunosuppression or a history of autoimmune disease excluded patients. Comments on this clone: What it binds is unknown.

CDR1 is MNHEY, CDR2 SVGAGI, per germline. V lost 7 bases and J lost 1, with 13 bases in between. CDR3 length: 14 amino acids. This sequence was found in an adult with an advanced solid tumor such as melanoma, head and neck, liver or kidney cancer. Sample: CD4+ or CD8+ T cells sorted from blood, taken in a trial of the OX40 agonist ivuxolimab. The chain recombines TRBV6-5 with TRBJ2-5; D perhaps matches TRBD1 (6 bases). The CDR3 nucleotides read TGTGCCAGCACCAAAGCAGGGGCCCAAGAGACCCAGTACTTC. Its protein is CASTKAGAQETQYF.